The 23 T cell receptor beta chains below were found in one sample sequenced in a study of neoadjuvant anti-PD-1 for oral cavity cancer. As for time point: after neoadjuvant nivolumab, at surgical resection. Using immunoSEQ multiplex PCR, the repertoire was profiled, and TCRdb retains in-frame clones only, with some absent. The data contain about 42,000 clones, 77% of them seen just once; the ten biggest clones take up roughly 5%. Sequences were derived from PBMCs, sampled after nivolumab (anti-PD-1) treatment. The receptors derive from a person aged 40 to 85 with oral cavity squamous cell carcinoma.

The rearrangement links TRBV4-2 to TRBJ1-2; 9 nucleotides align to TRBD1. CDR1 and CDR2 from the germline V gene are LGHNA and YNFKEQ. The CDR3 is 15 residues long. V shed 3 bases, J shed 4 bases, and the junction held 6 bases outside the gene matches. The CDR3, as DNA: TGTGCCAGCAGCCAGTCGGGACAGGGCGGCTATGGCTACACCTTC. This encodes CASSQSGQGGYGYTF.

V and J are TRBV29-1 and TRBJ2-1; D is perhaps TRBD1 (6 bases). The CDR3 is 13 amino acids. The V end lost 3 bases, the J end lost 8 bases, and 14 bases lay between the germline ends. Germline CDR1 and CDR2: SQVTM and ANQGSEA. In DNA, the CDR3 is TGCAGCGTTGAGGTTACAGGGTGGGATGAGCAGTTCTTC. Encoded protein: CSVEVTGWDEQFF.

This clone has just one count. The CDR3 DNA sequence: TGTGCCAGCAGCGTGAGGACTGCGTACAATGAGCAGTTCTTC. It is translated as CASSVRTAYNEQFF. The V gene is TRBV9, the J gene TRBJ2-1; a possible D gene is TRBD2 (5 bases). Trimming took off 2 bases at V and 4 bases at J, with 10 bases between the two ends. Germline-derived CDR1 and CDR2 are SGDLS and YYNGEE. CDR3 length: 14 residues.

This chain links TRBV7-9 with TRBJ2-2; 8 bases fit TRBD1. CDR1 and CDR2 (germline): SEHNR, FQNEAQ (reference sequence). The CDR3 is made up of 14 amino acids. J lost 5 bases, V lost 7 bases, and 6 bases had no gene match. CDR3 coding DNA: TGTGCCAGCATCCGGACAGGGAGGACCGGGGAGCTGTTTTTT. Its translation is CASIRTGRTGELFF. Full variable domain (remainder filled in from reference TRBV7-9 and TRBJ2-2): DTGVSQNPRHKITKRGQNVTFRCDPISEHNRLYWYRQTLGQGPEFLTYFQNEAQLEKSRLLSDRFSAERPKGSFSTLEIQRTEQGDSAMYLCASIRTGRTGELFFGEGSRLTVL.

This chain links TRBV19 with TRBJ2-1; TRBD2 might be the D (6 bases). The CDR3 is made up of 17 amino acids. Germline CDR1 is LNHDA and CDR2 is SQIVND (reference sequence). Trimming pared 5 bases from V and 2 bases from J, leaving 19 bases between. The CDR3 sequence is CASSYGGAPAPYNEQFF. The CDR3, as DNA: TGTGCCAGTAGTTACGGGGGAGCGCCCGCCCCCTACAATGAGCAGTTCTTC.

V gene TRBV7-8 combines with J gene TRBJ2-1; D uncertain. CDR1 is SGHVS and CDR2 is FQNEAQ in the germline V gene. With 5 bases removed from V and 0 bases from J, the gap between germline ends came to 11 bases. The CDR3 runs to 15 residues. CDR3: CASSPRRSSYNEQFF. The DNA for the CDR3 is TGTGCCAGCAGCCCGCGGCGGAGCTCCTACAATGAGCAGTTCTTC.

In this sample, this clone turned up a few times. The CDR3 reads CASSVTSGGAGEQFF. For the CDR3, the DNA is TGTGCCAGCAGTGTGACTAGCGGGGGGGCAGGAGAGCAGTTCTTC. V and J are TRBV2 and TRBJ2-1; 14 bases map to TRBD2. After removal of 4 bases from V and 10 bases from J, the junction contained 6 bases not matched to a gene. The CDR3 runs to 15 residues. Germline values: CDR1 SNHLY, CDR2 FYNNEI.

The V call is TRBV6-6, the J call TRBJ2-3, with D perhaps TRBD1 (5 bases). This CDR3 spans 14 amino acids. The germline V gene has CDR1 MNHNY and CDR2 SVGAGI (reference sequence). Trimming stripped 7 bases from V and 3 bases from J, with 14 bases between. CDR3 sequence reads: CASTQSGKTDTQYF. As DNA, the CDR3 is TGTGCCAGCACCCAGTCAGGGAAAACAGATACGCAGTATTTT.

The gene calls are TRBV5-1 and TRBJ1-2, with unresolved D. CDR1 is SGHRS and CDR2 is YFSETQ in the germline V gene. The CDR3 length is 15 residues. V was clipped by 3 bases and J by 0 bases, with 12 bases between them. CDR3 nucleotides: TGCGCCAGCAGCTGGGGTACGGGATCTAACTATGGCTACACCTTC. Protein product: CASSWGTGSNYGYTF.

J is TRBJ1-1 and V is TRBV28, with D possibly matching TRBD1 (5 bases). The germline V gene has CDR1 MDHEN and CDR2 SYDVKM. There are 15 residues in the CDR3. Trimming took off 7 bases at V and 3 bases at J, with 18 bases between the two ends. The CDR3 spells CASIPAGGIDTEAFF. CDR3 coding DNA: TGTGCCAGCATCCCGGCGGGGGGGATCGACACTGAAGCTTTCTTT.

This chain uses TRBV6-1 with TRBJ2-7; TRBD2 aligns across 11 bases. With 4 bases clipped from V and 2 bases from J, the junction kept 7 bases outside the gene matches. The CDR3 spans 16 residues. Germline V gene data show CDR1 as MNHNS and CDR2 as SASEGT. The CDR3: CASSVGRLAGPYEQYF. The CDR3 DNA follows: TGTGCCAGCAGTGTAGGCAGACTAGCGGGGCCCTACGAGCAGTACTTC.

The gene calls are TRBV15 and TRBJ1-1; TRBD1 matches 9 bases. J lost 6 bases, V lost 2 bases, and 4 bases had no gene match. Germline CDR1 is LNHNV and CDR2 is YYDKDF (reference sequence). This CDR3 contains 14 residues. The DNA for the CDR3 is TGTGCCACCAGCAGAAGGACAGGGGATTCTGAAGCTTTCTTT. Translation gives CATSRRTGDSEAFF.

V is TRBV6-5 and J is TRBJ2-7; TRBD2 matches 8 bases. The CDR3 is made up of 12 amino acids. V was pared by 11 bases and J by 7 bases, with 10 bases of the junction left unmatched. In germline, CDR1 is MNHEY, CDR2 SVGAGI. The CDR3 nucleotides read TGTGCCGCTCGTAGCGGGACGTGGGAGCAGTACTTC. It specifies CAARSGTWEQYF.

About this clone: Different DNA sequences within this sample yield the same CDR3. The chain is built from TRBV30 and TRBJ2-3, with TRBD2 as a possible D gene (5 bases). Germline-derived CDR1 and CDR2 are GTSNPN and SVGIG (reference sequence). The V end was cut by 1 base, the J end by 2 bases, with 7 bases between. The CDR3 runs to 13 residues. The CDR3 protein is CAWSGGNTDTQYF. The DNA for the CDR3 is TGTGCCTGGAGTGGAGGGAACACAGATACGCAGTATTTT.

The V call is TRBV18, the J call TRBJ2-1; D is tentatively TRBD1 or TRBD2 (5 bases each). Germline CDR1 reads KGHSH; CDR2 reads LQKENI. Trimming cost V 3 bases and J 7 bases, with 13 bases left between them. The CDR3 spans 14 residues. As DNA, the CDR3 is TGTGCCAGCTCACCGGGACCGGCCGGGAATGAGCAGTTCTTC. It specifies CASSPGPAGNEQFF.

This chain joins TRBV18 and TRBJ1-5, with a possible D match to TRBD1 (5 bases). The CDR3 runs 16 residues. CDR1 is KGHSH and CDR2 is LQKENI in the germline V gene. V gave up 1 base and J gave up 0 bases, with 10 bases separating them. DNA of the CDR3: TGTGCCAGCTCACCACGAGGGGTCTATAGCAATCAGCCCCAGCATTTT. Residues: CASSPRGVYSNQPQHF. The full variable domain, rest sourced from reference TRBV18 and TRBJ1-5, is NAGVMQNPRHLVRRRGQEARLRCSPMKGHSHVYWYRQLPEEGLKFMVYLQKENIIDESGMPKERFSAEFPKEGPSILRIQQVVRGDSAAYFCASSPRGVYSNQPQHFGDGTRLSIL.

This chain uses TRBV5-1 with TRBJ1-1; no clear D. Germline lookup yields CDR1 SGHRS and CDR2 YFSETQ. The CDR3 consists of 14 residues. Between the trimmed V and J ends, which lost 4 bases and 1 base, there was a span of 11 bases. CDR3 DNA sequence: TGCGCCAGCAGCCCTTCCCGGGGGAACACTGAAGCTTTCTTT. Encoded protein: CASSPSRGNTEAFF.

The chain couples TRBV27 to TRBJ2-7; the D gene is possibly TRBD2 (6 bases). V dropped 5 bases and J dropped 3 bases, with 14 bases sitting between them. Germline CDR1 and CDR2: MNHEY and SMNVEV (reference sequence). The CDR3 loop spans 14 amino acids. This chain's CDR3 is CASSPGLGGYEQYF. Here the CDR3 DNA reads TGTGCCAGCAGTCCGGGACTGGGGGGCTACGAGCAGTACTTC.

This chain joins TRBV29-1 and TRBJ2-2; D gene uncertain. CDR1 is SQVTM, CDR2 ANQGSEA, per germline. The CDR3 spans 14 residues. V lost 7 bases, J lost 5 bases, and 17 bases lay in between. The CDR3 region is CSARQQTTTGELFF. The CDR3 region has the DNA TGCAGCGCCCGGCAACAGACCACTACCGGGGAGCTGTTTTTT.

The V call is TRBV7-9, the J call TRBJ1-2; D is unclear. The CDR3 has 15 residues. V lost 1 base and J 4 bases, leaving 13 bases between the germline ends. Germline assignment: CDR1 SEHNR and CDR2 FQNEAQ (reference sequence). Written as DNA, the CDR3 is TGTGCCAGCAGCTTAGGGACCGACATCCTCTATGGCTACACCTTC. Its translation is CASSLGTDILYGYTF.

The V call is TRBV27, the J call TRBJ1-2, with D uncertain. Germline V CDR1 and CDR2: MNHEY, SMNVEV (reference sequence). V lost 3 bases, J lost 4 bases, and 9 bases lay in between. The CDR3 spans 13 residues. The CDR3 coding sequence is TGTGCCAGCAGTTTCCGGAATGGCTATGGCTACACCTTC. Amino acids: CASSFRNGYGYTF.

The V call is TRBV18, the J call TRBJ1-2; D might be TRBD1 (6 bases). The CDR3 covers 14 residues. Trimming stripped 2 bases from V and 4 bases from J, with 11 bases between. Germline V lookup: CDR1 KGHSH, CDR2 LQKENI. This chain's CDR3 is CASSPGGASYGYTF. As DNA, the CDR3 is TGTGCCAGCTCACCAGGGGGGGCTAGCTATGGCTACACCTTC.

This clone was recorded only once. The chain is built from TRBV30 and TRBJ1-2; no clear D. The germline V gene encodes CDR1 GTSNPN and CDR2 SVGIG (reference sequence). V was shortened by 0 bases and J by 1 base, with 9 bases between the two germline ends. CDR3 length: 14 residues. The CDR3 sequence is CAWSVRVSNYGYTF. The CDR3 DNA reads TGTGCCTGGAGTGTAAGGGTCAGTAACTATGGCTACACCTTC.